The rows below give T cell receptor beta chains drawn from one sample of a study of molecular identifiers for immune sequencing clone quantification. TCRdb analysed the PCR reads with MiXCR anew, one entry per CDR3 protein. The data contain 10,000 or so distinct CDR3 sequences, approximately 15% of them singletons. The sample was naive CD8+ T cells from blood, with Jurkat cell RNA spiked in. All receptors come from a human donor in good health. Some libraries in this study had Jurkat cell RNA spiked in. Each CDR3 is given with its conserved first and last residue. The order of the fields is D gene, V gene, clone size, J gene, CDR3 DNA, CDR3 protein. A D gene is named only where the DNA matches it firmly. Size values are once, few and many counts, or a class for expanded clones, and some rows have none.

d_gene: TRBD1
v_gene: TRBV7-9
abundance: medium-sized
j_gene: TRBJ1-1
CDR3nt: TGTGCCAGCAGCTTAGTCGGGACAGGGAAGAACACTGAAGCTTTCTTT
CDR3aa: CASSLVGTGKNTEAFF

d_gene: TRBD1
v_gene: TRBV12-3/TRBV12-4
abundance: many
j_gene: TRBJ2-6
CDR3nt: TGTGCCAGCAGTCCTACAGGGGCTGGGGCCAACGTCCTGACTTTC
CDR3aa: CASSPTGAGANVLTF

d_gene: TRBD1
v_gene: TRBV29-1
abundance: medium-sized
j_gene: TRBJ1-5
CDR3nt: TGCAGCGTTGCTGGACAGGGGATCAATCAGCCCCAGCATTTT
CDR3aa: CSVAGQGINQPQHF

d_gene: TRBD1
v_gene: TRBV5-6
abundance: .
j_gene: TRBJ2-2
CDR3nt: TGTGCCAGCAGCCCAGGGACAGGGGGCGTCGGCACCGGGGAGCTGTTTTTT
CDR3aa: CASSPGTGGVGTGELFF

d_gene: .
v_gene: TRBV5-4
abundance: many
j_gene: TRBJ2-3
CDR3nt: TGTGCCAGCAGCTTGGTGGGGGAGTCAGATACGCAGTATTTT
CDR3aa: CASSLVGESDTQYF

d_gene: .
v_gene: TRBV5-1
abundance: many
j_gene: TRBJ2-1
CDR3nt: TGCGCCAGCAGCATAATAAACAATGAGCAGTTCTTC
CDR3aa: CASSIINNEQFF

d_gene: .
v_gene: TRBV19
abundance: many
j_gene: TRBJ2-7
CDR3nt: TGTGCCAGTAAAGACGATGGGTACGAGCAGTACTTC
CDR3aa: CASKDDGYEQYF

d_gene: .
v_gene: TRBV19
abundance: .
j_gene: TRBJ1-1
CDR3nt: TGTGCCAGTAGTGCCCCAGGTGGTGAAGCCTTCTTT
CDR3aa: CASSAPGGEAFF

d_gene: .
v_gene: TRBV5-6
abundance: many
j_gene: TRBJ2-7
CDR3nt: TGTGCCAGCAGCCAATCCGGGACACTTTCCTACGAGCAGTACTTC
CDR3aa: CASSQSGTLSYEQYF

d_gene: .
v_gene: TRBV21-1
abundance: medium-sized
j_gene: TRBJ2-2
CDR3nt: TGTGCCAGCAGCAGAAGTACAGGGGACCTGCCCGGGGAGCTGTTTTTT
CDR3aa: CASSRSTGDLPGELFF

d_gene: TRBD1
v_gene: TRBV19
abundance: few
j_gene: TRBJ1-1
CDR3nt: TGTGCCAGTAGCCCGCTAGGGGGCGCGACTGAAGCTTTCTTT
CDR3aa: CASSPLGGATEAFF

d_gene: TRBD1
v_gene: TRBV27
abundance: few
j_gene: TRBJ2-1
CDR3nt: TGTGCCAGCAGTACCGGGACAGGCCTATACAGTGAGCAGTTCTTC
CDR3aa: CASSTGTGLYSEQFF

d_gene: .
v_gene: TRBV7-2
abundance: .
j_gene: TRBJ1-6
CDR3nt: TGTGCCAGCAGCTTTGGATCGGACAGTTATTCACCCCTCCACTTT
CDR3aa: CASSFGSDSYSPLHF